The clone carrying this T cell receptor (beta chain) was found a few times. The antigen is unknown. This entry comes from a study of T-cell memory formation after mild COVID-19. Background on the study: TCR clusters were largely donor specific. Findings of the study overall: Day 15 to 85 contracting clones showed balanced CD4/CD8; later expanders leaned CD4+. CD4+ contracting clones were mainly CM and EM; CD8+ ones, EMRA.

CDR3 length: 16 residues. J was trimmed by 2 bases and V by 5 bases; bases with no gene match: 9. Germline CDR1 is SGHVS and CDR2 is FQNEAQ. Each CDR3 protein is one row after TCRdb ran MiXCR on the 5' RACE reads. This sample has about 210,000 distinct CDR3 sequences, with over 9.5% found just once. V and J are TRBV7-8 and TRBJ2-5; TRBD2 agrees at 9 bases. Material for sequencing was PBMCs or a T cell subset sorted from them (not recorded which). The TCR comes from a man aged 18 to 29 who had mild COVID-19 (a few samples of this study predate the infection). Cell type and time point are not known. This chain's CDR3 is CASSPRLAETQETQYF. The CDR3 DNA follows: TGTGCCAGCAGCCCCCGACTAGCGGAGACTCAAGAGACCCAGTACTTC.